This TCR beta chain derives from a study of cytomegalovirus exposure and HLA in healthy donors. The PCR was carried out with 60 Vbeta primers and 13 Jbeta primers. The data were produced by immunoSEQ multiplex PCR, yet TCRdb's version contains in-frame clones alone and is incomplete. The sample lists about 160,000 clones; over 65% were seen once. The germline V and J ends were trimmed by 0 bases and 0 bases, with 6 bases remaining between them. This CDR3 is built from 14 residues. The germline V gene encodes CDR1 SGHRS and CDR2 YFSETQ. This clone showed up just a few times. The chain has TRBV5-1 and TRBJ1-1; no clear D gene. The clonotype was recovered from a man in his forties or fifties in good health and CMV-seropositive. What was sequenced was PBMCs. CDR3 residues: CASSLDSLNTEAFF. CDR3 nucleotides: TGCGCCAGCAGCTTGGACAGCTTGAACACTGAAGCTTTCTTT.